This T cell receptor beta chain was sequenced in a study of blood T cell repertoires in COVID-19. Overall study: The origin of the acute and convalescent COVID-19 samples was the United States, Italy and Spain. T cells, B-cell-depleted T cells, or PBMCs provided the cDNA or gDNA that served as material.

V lost 5 bases and J lost 5, with 18 bases in between. CDR1 is SQVTM, CDR2 ANQGSEA, per germline. This CDR3 is built from 14 residues. Authors' analysis steps: Estimated nucleated cell counts came from reference gene primer amplification. Sequencing was performed with immunoSEQ multiplex PCR; in TCRdb, only in-frame clones are kept and a portion is missing. The V and J calls and clone size are taken from that table; D and trimming were inferred from the DNA. Of around 25,000 clones listed, 80% to 90% are singletons. Material: peripheral blood. The clonotype originates from a man between 65 and 80 years old with acute or convalescent COVID-19. The chain combines TRBV29-1 with TRBJ1-1; TRBD1 might be the D (6 bases). CDR3 amino acids: CSVKRGGVGTEAFF. The CDR3 DNA reads TGCAGCGTTAAACGAGGGGGAGTAGGTACTGAAGCTTTCTTT.